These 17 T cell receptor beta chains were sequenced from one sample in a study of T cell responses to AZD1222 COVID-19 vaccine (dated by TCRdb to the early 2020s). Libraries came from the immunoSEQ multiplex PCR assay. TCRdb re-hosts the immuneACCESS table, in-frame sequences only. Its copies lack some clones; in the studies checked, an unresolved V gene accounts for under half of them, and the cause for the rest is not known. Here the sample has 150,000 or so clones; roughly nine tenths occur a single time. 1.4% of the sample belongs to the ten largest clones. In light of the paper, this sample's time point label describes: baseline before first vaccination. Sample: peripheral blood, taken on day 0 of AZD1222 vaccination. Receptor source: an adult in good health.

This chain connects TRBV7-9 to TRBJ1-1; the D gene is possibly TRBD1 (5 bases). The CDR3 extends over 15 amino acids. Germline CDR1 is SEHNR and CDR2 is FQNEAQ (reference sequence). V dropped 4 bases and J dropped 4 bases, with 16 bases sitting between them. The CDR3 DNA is TGTGCCAGCAGCTCCCCAGGAGGGGTGGCCACTGAAGCTTTCTTT. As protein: CASSSPGGVATEAFF.

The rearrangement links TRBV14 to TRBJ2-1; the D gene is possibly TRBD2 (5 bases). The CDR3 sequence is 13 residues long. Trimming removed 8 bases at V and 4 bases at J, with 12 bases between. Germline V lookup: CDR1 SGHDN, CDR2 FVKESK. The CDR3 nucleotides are TGTGCCAGCGTCCAAGAGGGTTACAATGAGCAGTTCTTC. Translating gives CASVQEGYNEQFF.

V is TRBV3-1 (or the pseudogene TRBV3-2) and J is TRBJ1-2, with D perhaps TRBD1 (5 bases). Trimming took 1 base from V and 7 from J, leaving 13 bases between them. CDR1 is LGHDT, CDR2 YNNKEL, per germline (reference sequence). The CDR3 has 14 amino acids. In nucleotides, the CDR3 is TGTGCCAGCAGCCAAGGCGGGTTAGGGGCTGGCTACACCTTC. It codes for CASSQGGLGAGYTF.

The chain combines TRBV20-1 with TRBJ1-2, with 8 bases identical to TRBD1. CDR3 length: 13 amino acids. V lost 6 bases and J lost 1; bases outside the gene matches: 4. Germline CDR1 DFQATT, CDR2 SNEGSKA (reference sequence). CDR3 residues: CSASDRGNYGYTF. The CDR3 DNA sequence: TGCAGTGCGAGTGACAGGGGTAACTATGGCTACACCTTC.

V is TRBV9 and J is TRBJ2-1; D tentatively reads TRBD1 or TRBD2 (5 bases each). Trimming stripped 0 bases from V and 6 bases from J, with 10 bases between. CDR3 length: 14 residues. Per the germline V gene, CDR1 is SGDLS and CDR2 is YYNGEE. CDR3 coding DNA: TGTGCCAGCAGCGTAGGTGCAGGGAGCAATGAGCAGTTCTTC. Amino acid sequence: CASSVGAGSNEQFF.

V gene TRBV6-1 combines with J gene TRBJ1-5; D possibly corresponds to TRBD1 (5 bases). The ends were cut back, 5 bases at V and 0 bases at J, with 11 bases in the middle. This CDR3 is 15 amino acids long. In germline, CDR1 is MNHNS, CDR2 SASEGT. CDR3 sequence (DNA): TGTGCCAGCAGTAGAGACAGCTATAGCAATCAGCCCCAGCATTTT. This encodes CASSRDSYSNQPQHF.

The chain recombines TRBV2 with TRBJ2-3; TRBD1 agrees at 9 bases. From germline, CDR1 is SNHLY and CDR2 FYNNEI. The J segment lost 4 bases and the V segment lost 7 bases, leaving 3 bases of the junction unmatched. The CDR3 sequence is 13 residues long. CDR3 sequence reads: CASNRGLADTQYF. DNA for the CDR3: TGTGCCAGCAACAGGGGGCTAGCAGATACGCAGTATTTT.

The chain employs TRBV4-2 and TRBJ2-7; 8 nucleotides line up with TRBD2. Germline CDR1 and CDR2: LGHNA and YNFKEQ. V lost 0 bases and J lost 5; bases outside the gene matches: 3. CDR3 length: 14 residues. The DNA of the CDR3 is TGTGCCAGCAGCCAAGATTGGACTAGCCACGAGCAGTACTTC. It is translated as CASSQDWTSHEQYF.

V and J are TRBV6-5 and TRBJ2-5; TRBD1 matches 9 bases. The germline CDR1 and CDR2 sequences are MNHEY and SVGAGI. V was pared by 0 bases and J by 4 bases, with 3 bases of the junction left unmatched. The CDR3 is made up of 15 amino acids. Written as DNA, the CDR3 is TGTGCCAGCAGTTACTCCCAGGGACAGGGAGAGACCCAGTACTTC. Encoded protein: CASSYSQGQGETQYF.

This chain's CDR3 is CASSSTYSTDTQYF. The DNA of the CDR3 is TGTGCCAGCAGCTCGACCTACAGCACAGATACGCAGTATTTT. The chain recombines TRBV7-2 with TRBJ2-3; D gene unclear. The germline V gene has CDR1 SGHTA and CDR2 FQGNSA. Trimming left V 4 bases short and J 0 bases short, with 8 bases between. CDR3 length: 14 amino acids.

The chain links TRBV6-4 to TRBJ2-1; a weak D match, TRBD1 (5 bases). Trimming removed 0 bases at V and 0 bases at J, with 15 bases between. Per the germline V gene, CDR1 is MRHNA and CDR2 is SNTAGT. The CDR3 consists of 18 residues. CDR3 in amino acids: CASSDSIIGAGSYNEQFF. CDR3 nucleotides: TGTGCCAGCAGTGACTCAATTATAGGGGCAGGCTCCTACAATGAGCAGTTCTTC.

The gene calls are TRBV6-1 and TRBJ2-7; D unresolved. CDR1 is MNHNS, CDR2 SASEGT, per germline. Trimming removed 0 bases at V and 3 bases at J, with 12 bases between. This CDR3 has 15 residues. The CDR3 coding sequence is TGTGCCAGCAGTGAAGCCCGGATGGGTCTCTACGAGCAGTACTTC. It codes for CASSEARMGLYEQYF.

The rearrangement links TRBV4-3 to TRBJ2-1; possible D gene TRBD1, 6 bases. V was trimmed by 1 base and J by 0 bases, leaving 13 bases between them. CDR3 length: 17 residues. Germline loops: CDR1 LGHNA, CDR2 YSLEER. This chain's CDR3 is CASSQGGQTSSYNEQFF. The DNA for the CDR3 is TGCGCCAGCAGCCAAGGCGGACAGACGAGCTCCTACAATGAGCAGTTCTTC.

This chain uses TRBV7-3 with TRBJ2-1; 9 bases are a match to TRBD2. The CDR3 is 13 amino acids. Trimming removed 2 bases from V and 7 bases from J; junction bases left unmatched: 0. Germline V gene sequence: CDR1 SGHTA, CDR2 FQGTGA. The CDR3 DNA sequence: TGTGCCAGCAGCTTAGCGGGAGGGAATGAGCAGTTCTTC. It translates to CASSLAGGNEQFF.

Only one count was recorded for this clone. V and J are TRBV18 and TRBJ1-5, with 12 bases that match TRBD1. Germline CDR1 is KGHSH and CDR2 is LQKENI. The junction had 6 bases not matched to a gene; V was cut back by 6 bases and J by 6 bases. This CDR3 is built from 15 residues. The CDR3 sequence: CASSGGQGAAQPQHF. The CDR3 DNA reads TGTGCCAGCTCTGGGGGACAGGGGGCCGCTCAGCCCCAGCATTTT. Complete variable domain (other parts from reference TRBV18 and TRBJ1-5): NAGVMQNPRHLVRRRGQEARLRCSPMKGHSHVYWYRQLPEEGLKFMVYLQKENIIDESGMPKERFSAEFPKEGPSILRIQQVVRGDSAAYFCASSGGQGAAQPQHFGDGTRLSIL.

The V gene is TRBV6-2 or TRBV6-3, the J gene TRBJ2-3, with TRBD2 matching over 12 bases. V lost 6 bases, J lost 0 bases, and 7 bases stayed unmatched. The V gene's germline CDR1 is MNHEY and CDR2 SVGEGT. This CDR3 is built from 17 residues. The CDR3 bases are TGTGCCAGCAGCCAACTAGCGGGAGGCTCTAGCACAGATACGCAGTATTTT. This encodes CASSQLAGGSSTDTQYF.

The CDR3 protein is CASSQTSGRAHNEQFF. The CDR3 DNA reads TGTGCCAGCAGCCAGACTAGCGGGAGGGCCCACAATGAGCAGTTCTTC. This chain uses TRBV6-2 or TRBV6-3 with TRBJ2-1, with TRBD2 matching 14 bases. The CDR3 is made up of 16 amino acids. CDR1 and CDR2 from the germline V gene are MNHEY and SVGEGT. V lost 6 bases and J lost 5; bases outside the gene matches: 6.